This is a list of T cell receptor beta chains from one sample in a study of T cell clonotyping in hematopoietic cell transplantation. Clones were sequenced by immunoSEQ multiplex PCR, and TCRdb holds only the in-frame ones, with some missing. This sample has some 13,000 clones, with around four fifths found just once. The sequences come from peripheral blood mononuclear cells, collected before stem cell transplant. These receptors were collected from a man in his sixties with acute myeloid leukemia. Some clones in this sample may be carry-over from other donors' samples. Both conserved end residues are trimmed from each CDR3. The order of the fields is V gene, J gene, CDR3 protein.

>TRBV15|TRBJ1-1
ATSRDQGRAF
>TRBV27|TRBJ2-5
ASRSLAAQETQY
>TRBV19|TRBJ1-1
ASSTGRNTEAF
>TRBV4-1|TRBJ2-7
ASSRRQAYEQY
>TRBV6-5|TRBJ2-7
ATSPSTGGGEQY
>TRBV19|TRBJ1-5
ASSGTGNQPQH
>TRBV5-1|TRBJ2-1
ASSETSGGIREQF
>TRBV9|TRBJ1-4
ASSVGRDSNEKLF
>TRBV7-9|TRBJ1-2
ASSLGQMGGYT
>TRBV2|TRBJ1-1
ASSNRGPGEAF
>TRBV7-2|TRBJ1-3
ASNPTATGNTIY
>TRBV28|TRBJ2-7
ASSSPDRYSYEQY
>TRBV9|TRBJ2-6
ASSVDLRTLSGANVLT
>TRBV4-2|TRBJ2-1
ASSQKGQGFSRGNEQF
>TRBV2|TRBJ2-5
ASSSGTTLFETQY
>TRBV30|TRBJ1-2
AWSRSGRINPYGYT
>TRBV9|TRBJ1-3
ASSNRAESGNTIY
>TRBV7-8|TRBJ2-7
ASSLSLVEQY
>TRBV7-6|TRBJ1-4
ASSLAAGGGEKLF
>TRBV14|TRBJ1-3
ASSQGQGWARNTIY
>TRBV6-5|TRBJ2-7
ASSLQGAYSKQY
>TRBV20-1|TRBJ1-1
TMGYTEAF
>TRBV5-4|TRBJ2-7
ASSSPGRAYEQY
>TRBV6-6|TRBJ1-1
ASSRSEAF
>TRBV4-3|TRBJ1-1
ASGYTGRQNTEAF
>TRBV19|TRBJ2-1
ASSRVAGLYNEQF
>TRBV27|TRBJ1-5
ASSSVPYSNQPQH
>TRBV10-1|TRBJ1-5
ASNRGVLKNQPQH
>TRBV5-3|TRBJ2-7
ARSLATRLVTGGSYEQY
>TRBV27|TRBJ1-5
ASSSQGGGNQPQH
>TRBV2|TRBJ1-2
ASSELGYSYGYT